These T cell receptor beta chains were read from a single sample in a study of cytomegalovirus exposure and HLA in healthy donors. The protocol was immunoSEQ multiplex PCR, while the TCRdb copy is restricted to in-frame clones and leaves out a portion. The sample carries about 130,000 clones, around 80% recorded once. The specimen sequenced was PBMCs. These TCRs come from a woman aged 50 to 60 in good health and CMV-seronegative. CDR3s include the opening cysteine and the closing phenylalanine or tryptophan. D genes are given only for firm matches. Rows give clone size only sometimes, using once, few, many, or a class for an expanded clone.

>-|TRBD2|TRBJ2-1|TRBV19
TGTGCCAGTAGGGGTTCCGGGACTAGAGCCCACAATGAGCAGTTCTTC
CASRGSGTRAHNEQFF
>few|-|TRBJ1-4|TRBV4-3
TGCGCCAGCAGCCAAGATTTTCCGGGGGGCACTAATGAAAAACTGTTTTTT
CASSQDFPGGTNEKLFF
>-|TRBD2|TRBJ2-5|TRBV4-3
TGCGCCAGCAGCCAAGATGATAGCGGGGGTGGGACCCAGTACTTC
CASSQDDSGGGTQYF
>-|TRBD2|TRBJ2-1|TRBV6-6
TGTGCCAGCAGTTCCCATACTAGCGGGAATGAGCAGTTCTTC
CASSSHTSGNEQFF
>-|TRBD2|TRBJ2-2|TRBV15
TGTGCCACCAGCGGGGGACTAGCGGGAGTAAACACCGGGGAGCTGTTTTTT
CATSGGLAGVNTGELFF
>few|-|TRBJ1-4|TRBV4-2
TGTGCCAGCAGCCAGGGAGGCACTAATGAAAAACTGTTTTTT
CASSQGGTNEKLFF
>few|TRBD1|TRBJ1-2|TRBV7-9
TGTGCCAGCACCGAGACAGGGGTCGGGGGTTATGGCTACACCTTC
CASTETGVGGYGYTF
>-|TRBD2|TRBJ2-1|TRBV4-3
TGCGCCAGCGGGGAGCTAGCGGGAGAAACGAATGAGCAGTTCTTC
CASGELAGETNEQFF
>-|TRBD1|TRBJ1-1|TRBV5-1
TGCGCCAGCAGCTTACAGGACAGGGGGGACACTGAAGCTTTCTTT
CASSLQDRGDTEAFF
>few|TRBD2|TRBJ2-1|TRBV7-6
TGTGCCAGCAGCTTAGGAGGAGCGGGAGGGAATGAGCAGTTCTTC
CASSLGGAGGNEQFF
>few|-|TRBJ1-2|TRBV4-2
TGTGCCAGCAGCCAAGCTGGGGCGTCTAACTATGGCTACACCTTC
CASSQAGASNYGYTF
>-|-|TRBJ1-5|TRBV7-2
TGTGCCAGCAGCTTAGACCGGGGAGACAATCAGCCCCAGCATTTT
CASSLDRGDNQPQHF
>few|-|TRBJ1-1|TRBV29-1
TGCAGCGCCAATTTGAACACTGAAGCTTTCTTT
CSANLNTEAFF
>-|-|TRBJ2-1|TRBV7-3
TGTGCCAGCAGCTTAGGCCCAGGCCCCTACAATGAGCAGTTCTTC
CASSLGPGPYNEQFF
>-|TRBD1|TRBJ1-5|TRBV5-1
TGCGCCAGCAGGACCGGGACAGGGCGCAATCAGCCCCAGCATTTT
CASRTGTGRNQPQHF